This TCR beta chain is from a study of cytotoxic CD8 clonotypes in ibrutinib-treated CLL. Libraries were prepared by immunoSEQ multiplex PCR; TCRdb keeps only in-frame clonotypes and omits some of them. The sample lists 25,000 to 30,000 clones; 85% were seen once. Comment on this clone: What it recognizes is unknown.

Study-wide points: Researchers report that baseline clonality outpaced age-matched healthy donors and tracked circulating CD8+ T-cell counts. The clonality rise at ibrutinib response reflected private clonotype expansion. Higher clonality was seen at ibrutinib response and a return toward baseline at progression.

Per the germline V gene, CDR1 is GTSNPN and CDR2 is SVGIG (reference sequence). J was trimmed by 0 bases and V by 2 bases; bases with no gene match: 3. CDR3 length: 16 residues. The chain joins TRBV30 to TRBJ2-2, with TRBD2 identical over 10 bases. Sequenced material: PBMCs, taken after 24 months of ibrutinib treatment. This TCR was sampled from a human donor with chronic lymphocytic leukemia. Written as DNA, the CDR3 is TGTGCCTGGAGTTTAGCGGGGGGAACGAACACCGGGGAGCTGTTTTTT. It codes for CAWSLAGGTNTGELFF.